This T cell receptor (beta chain) stems from a study of blood T cell repertoires in COVID-19. Only in-frame clones appear in the TCRdb table, and some are missing; sequencing was by immunoSEQ multiplex PCR. The sample records some 110,000 clones, more than 85% being singletons. Germline V CDR1 and CDR2: KGHDR, SFDVKD. CDR3 length: 17 amino acids. J lost 3 bases, V lost 0 bases, and 6 bases had no gene match. The specimen was peripheral blood. The clonotype was recovered from a man aged 50 to 59 with COVID-19, enrolled during active disease. The J gene is TRBJ2-2, the V gene TRBV24-1; TRBD1 agrees at 7 bases. CDR3 sequence reads: CATSDLRTGADTGELFF. In nucleotides, the CDR3 is TGTGCCACCAGTGATTTGCGCACAGGGGCGGACACCGGGGAGCTGTTTTTT.